The 3 T cell receptor beta chains listed next were all sequenced from one sample in a study of T cells in Graves' hyperthyroidism and ophthalmopathy. TCR beta CDR3 regions were amplified from RNA. During a first-round RT-PCR of the TCR CDR3, the HTBI primer set was used. TCRdb re-called the multiplex PCR reads through MiXCR, storing one row per CDR3 protein. The table shows approximately 330,000 distinct CDR3 sequences, with roughly 13% occurring only once. The sequencing input was blood. Source of these receptors: a woman between 40 and 55 years old with Graves' ophthalmopathy.

The V and J genes are TRBV6-1 and TRBJ1-2, with D uncertain. This CDR3 has 14 residues. V gave up 7 bases and J gave up 4 bases, with 16 bases separating them. The germline gives CDR1 MNHNS, CDR2 SASEGT. The DNA for the CDR3 is TGTGCCAGCACCCGGGCGGGCAGCACCTATGGCTACACCTTC. This encodes CASTRAGSTYGYTF.

In this sample, this clonotype turned up a few times. The rearrangement links TRBV19 to TRBJ2-2, with 9 bases matching TRBD1. The CDR3 covers 18 residues. The J segment lost 3 bases and the V segment lost 7 bases, leaving 15 bases of the junction unmatched. The germline gives CDR1 LNHDA, CDR2 SQIVND (reference sequence). Written as DNA, the CDR3 is TGTGCCAGTATGGGGACAGGGCGTTTTAAGCAGGACACCGGGGAGCTGTTTTTT. Translation gives CASMGTGRFKQDTGELFF.

V usage is TRBV12-3 or TRBV12-4 and J usage is TRBJ2-2; tentatively, D is TRBD2 (5 bases). The CDR3 is 13 amino acids. V lost 2 bases and J 8 bases, leaving 9 bases between the germline ends. The CDR3 here is CASSLSPGGELFF. The CDR3 DNA reads TGTGCCAGCAGTTTATCTCCGGGAGGGGAGCTGTTTTTT.